Reported below is one T cell receptor (beta chain). This record belongs to a study of T cell changes during pregnancy in multiple sclerosis. V trimming: 0 bases; J trimming: 6 bases; junction bases outside the gene matches: 3. Germline loops: CDR1 SGHRS, CDR2 YFSETQ. CDR3 size: 15 residues. Profiling relied on immunoSEQ multiplex PCR, and the TCRdb table lists in-frame clones only, not all of them. The repertoire holds tens of thousands of clones, about 87% seen once, with approximately 0.61% in the top ten. The J gene is TRBJ2-1, the V gene TRBV5-1; 10 bases fit TRBD2. Sequencing used CD4+ T cells from peripheral blood mononuclear cells, obtained before pregnancy. This clonotype originated in a female donor with multiple sclerosis, enrolled in a pregnancy study. Here the CDR3 reads CASSLAPSGGNEQFF. The CDR3 DNA reads as TGCGCCAGCAGCTTGGCACCTAGCGGGGGCAATGAGCAGTTCTTC.